Below, 27 T cell receptor beta chains from the same sample are listed, as sequenced in a study of T cell repertoires in cytomegalovirus infection. In TCRdb, the reads were re-called with MiXCR into one record per CDR3 protein. This table has almost 500,000 distinct CDR3 sequences, 11% appearing once. Source material: PBMCs. The origin of the receptors is a human donor in good health (CMV status not recorded). Some clones in this sample may be carry-over from other donors' samples.

This clonotype has only a few counts. This chain connects TRBV2 to TRBJ2-4; a possible D gene is TRBD1 (6 bases). The CDR3 consists of 13 residues. The ends were cut back, 6 bases at V and 5 bases at J, with 11 bases in the middle. The germline gives CDR1 SNHLY, CDR2 FYNNEI. In DNA form, the CDR3 reads TGTGCCAGCAGCAGGGACACAGAAAACATTCAGTACTTC. Protein sequence: CASSRDTENIQYF.

This clonotype was detected only a few times. This chain connects TRBV24-1 to TRBJ2-5; 8 nucleotides agree with TRBD1. Trimming at V came to 6 bases and at J to 0 bases, leaving 8 bases not matched to a gene. CDR3 size: 16 residues. Germline-derived CDR1 and CDR2 are KGHDR and SFDVKD. In DNA form, the CDR3 reads TGTGCCACCAGTAGGGGACAGGTTGGATACCAAGAGACCCAGTACTTC. Translation gives CATSRGQVGYQETQYF.

This clonotype was observed a few times. The chain uses TRBV3-1 and TRBJ1-1; TRBD1 might be the D (6 bases). The CDR3 is made up of 17 amino acids. V shed 2 bases and J shed 5 bases, with 21 bases lying between them. CDR1 and CDR2 from the germline V gene are LGHDT and YNNKEL (reference sequence). CDR3 in amino acids: CASSQSRGGEAGTEAFF. DNA for the CDR3: TGTGCCAGCAGCCAATCAAGAGGGGGGGAAGCGGGGACTGAAGCTTTCTTT.

This clonotype was found many times. This chain links TRBV19 with TRBJ2-5; D possibly uses TRBD1 or TRBD2 (5 bases each). Looked up from germline, CDR1 is LNHDA and CDR2 is SQIVND (reference sequence). V was trimmed by 6 bases and J by 4 bases, leaving 15 bases between them. The CDR3 loop spans 14 amino acids. The CDR3 here is CASSLSYGGETQYF. CDR3 nucleotide sequence: TGTGCCAGTAGCCTTTCTTATGGGGGAGAGACCCAGTACTTC.

This clonotype was seen ten or more times. The chain joins TRBV12-3 or TRBV12-4 to TRBJ1-1; no clear D gene. Trimming pared 3 bases from V and 4 bases from J, leaving 6 bases between. The CDR3 runs to 12 residues. The CDR3 is CASSLFSTEAFF. The CDR3 DNA follows: TGTGCCAGCAGTTTGTTTAGCACTGAAGCTTTCTTT.

This clonotype was observed many times. This chain connects TRBV7-9 to TRBJ2-5, with 13 positions matching TRBD2. Losses at the gene ends were 4 bases for V and 5 bases for J; bases not matched to a gene: 13. Per germline, CDR1 SEHNR and CDR2 FQNEAQ (reference sequence). The CDR3 covers 18 residues. DNA for the CDR3: TGTGCCAGCAGCTCTCCGGGACTAGCGGGGTTCTTAGAGGAGACCCAGTACTTC. Its protein is CASSSPGLAGFLEETQYF.

The DNA for the CDR3 is TGTGCCAGCAGCGTCGAGGCCCACTCCTATAATTCACCCCTCCACTTT. It encodes CASSVEAHSYNSPLHF. The chain uses TRBV9 and TRBJ1-6; unclear D gene. CDR3 length: 16 amino acids. The V end was cut by 2 bases, the J end by 0 bases, with 9 bases between. Germline V lookup: CDR1 SGDLS, CDR2 YYNGEE.

For this clonotype: A read error may explain this, as a much larger clone is one base away. The V gene is TRBV7-3, the J gene TRBJ2-1; D gene unclear. Germline V CDR1 and CDR2: SGHTA, FQGTGA. There are 14 residues in the CDR3. Trimming pared 1 base from V and 7 bases from J, leaving 11 bases between. In nucleotides, the CDR3 is TGTGCCAGCAGCTTAATGGGGTGGCCGAATGAGCAGTTCTTC. Protein: CASSLMGWPNEQFF.

This clonotype was picked up many times. In nucleotides, the CDR3 is TGTGCCAGCAAAACAAGGGCCAACTATGGCTACACCTTC. This codes for CASKTRANYGYTF. The chain couples TRBV28 to TRBJ1-2; unclear D gene. The V gene's germline CDR1 is MDHEN and CDR2 SYDVKM. V gave up 7 bases and J gave up 2 bases, with 11 bases separating them. The CDR3 covers 13 residues.

This clonotype has at least ten counts. V gene TRBV14 combines with J gene TRBJ2-7; D may match TRBD1 or TRBD2 (5 bases each). CDR3 size: 12 residues. Germline V gene lookup returns CDR1 SGHDN and CDR2 FVKESK. Trimming stripped 1 base from V and 6 bases from J, with 7 bases between. The CDR3 region has the DNA TGTGCCAGCAGCCAAGGGGGGAGCGAGCAGTACTTC. Residues: CASSQGGSEQYF.

In the case of this clonotype: A clone one base away is much larger, so this may be a read error. The chain uses TRBV9 and TRBJ2-1, with 10 bases identical to TRBD2. The CDR3 length is 17 residues. V dropped 1 base and J dropped 0; count of bases not matched to a gene: 4. CDR1 is SGDLS and CDR2 is YYNGEE in the germline V gene. In nucleotides, the CDR3 is TGTGCCAGCAGCGTAAGGGCTAGCGGGGGCTCCTACAATGAGCAGTTCTTC. This translates into CASSVRASGGSYNEQFF.

This clonotype was picked up a small number of times. The chain uses TRBV5-4 and TRBJ2-3, with TRBD2 matching over 8 bases. V lost 1 base, J lost 2 bases, and 6 bases stayed unmatched. Germline values: CDR1 SGHNT, CDR2 YYREEE (reference sequence). The CDR3 covers 16 residues. The CDR3 bases are TGTGCCAGCAGCTTGAAAAGCGGGGGAAACACAGATACGCAGTATTTT. Translated: CASSLKSGGNTDTQYF.

This clonotype was observed many times. This chain connects TRBV5-6 to TRBJ1-4, with D maybe TRBD1 (6 bases). The CDR3 is 16 amino acids. The V end was cut by 0 bases, the J end by 8 bases, with 17 bases between. Germline lookup yields CDR1 SGHDT and CDR2 YYEEEE. The CDR3 loop reads CASSLGTGSVVEKLFF. In DNA form, the CDR3 reads TGTGCCAGCAGCTTGGGAACAGGGTCGGTAGTCGAAAAACTGTTTTTT.

This clonotype was recorded many times. The J gene is TRBJ2-7, the V gene TRBV7-2; the match to TRBD1 covers 11 bases. The length of the CDR3 is 14 residues. With 5 bases clipped from V and 6 bases from J, the junction kept 6 bases outside the gene matches. Germline CDR1 reads SGHTA; CDR2 reads FQGNSA. CDR3: CASSPDRGRVEQYF. DNA of the CDR3: TGTGCCAGCAGCCCGGACAGGGGGCGAGTCGAGCAGTACTTC.

This clonotype was seen a few times. The rearrangement links TRBV27 to TRBJ2-4; weak D call: TRBD2 (7 bases). V lost 2 bases, J lost 10 bases, and 15 bases lay in between. CDR1 is MNHEY, CDR2 SMNVEV, per germline (reference sequence). The CDR3 spans 14 residues. CDR3 in DNA: TGTGCCAGCAGTTTAGCCGGGGGGCATGATATTCAGTACTTC. This gives the protein CASSLAGGHDIQYF.

This clonotype was seen a handful of times. The chain has TRBV3-1 and TRBJ1-6; 7 nucleotides align to TRBD1. Germline CDR1 is LGHDT and CDR2 is YNNKEL (reference sequence). This CDR3 is 17 amino acids long. V trimming: 4 bases; J trimming: 10 bases; junction bases outside the gene matches: 16. This CDR3 reads CASSRGGTVGNGSPLHF. The CDR3 coding sequence is TGTGCCAGCAGCCGGGGCGGGACAGTAGGCAACGGGTCACCCCTCCACTTT.

This clonotype has just a few counts. This chain joins TRBV5-1 and TRBJ1-4, with TRBD1 as a possible D gene (6 bases). In germline, CDR1 is SGHRS, CDR2 YFSETQ. This CDR3 has 15 amino acids. Trimming removed 0 bases at V and 4 bases at J, with 10 bases between. CDR3 protein: CASSLDAGVNEKLFF. The CDR3 DNA reads TGCGCCAGCAGCTTGGATGCAGGGGTTAATGAAAAACTGTTTTTT. Full variable domain (missing parts from reference TRBV5-1 and TRBJ1-4): KAGVTQTPRYLIKTRGQQVTLSCSPISGHRSVSWYQQTPGQGLQFLFEYFSETQRNKGNFPGRFSGRQFSNSRSEMNVSTLELGDSALYLCASSLDAGVNEKLFFGSGTQLSVL.

CDR3 sequence: CAWTLTNEQFF. The CDR3 DNA follows: TGTGCCTGGACCCTTACCAATGAGCAGTTCTTC. This chain connects TRBV30 to TRBJ2-1; unclear D gene. The CDR3 contains 11 residues. Deletions cut 4 bases from V and 6 bases from J, with 7 bases between. Germline V gives CDR1 GTSNPN, CDR2 SVGIG (reference sequence).

This clonotype was seen at least ten times. The chain uses TRBV28 and TRBJ1-2; D gene uncertain. With 7 bases removed from V and 6 bases from J, the gap between germline ends came to 15 bases. This CDR3 contains 13 residues. The V gene's germline CDR1 is MDHEN and CDR2 SYDVKM. DNA of the CDR3: TGTGCCAGCACCCCAGCGTATAATAATGGCTACACCTTC. It codes for CASTPAYNNGYTF.

The sample holds many counts of this clonotype. CDR3: CASSSLGTANYGYTF. CDR3 DNA: TGTGCCAGCAGCTCTCTGGGGACGGCTAACTATGGCTACACCTTC. The rearrangement links TRBV11-1 to TRBJ1-2; maybe TRBD1 (5 bases). Germline values: CDR1 SGHAT, CDR2 FQDESV (reference sequence). Trimming left V 4 bases short and J 0 bases short, with 12 bases between. This CDR3 has 15 residues.

This clonotype occurred a few times. The CDR3 DNA follows: TGTGCCAGCAGCAATGACAGGGCCTCTGGCTACACCTTC. This gives the protein CASSNDRASGYTF. The chain is built from TRBV6-2 or TRBV6-3 and TRBJ1-2; 7 bases are shared with TRBD1. V lost 6 bases to trimming and J lost 7 bases; unmatched junction nucleotides: 8. Germline CDR1 is MNHEY and CDR2 is SVGEGT. The CDR3 totals 13 residues.

In its sample, this clonotype was seen many times. The chain has TRBV6-1 and TRBJ2-3, with no clear D. V gave up 3 bases and J gave up 0 bases, with 7 bases separating them. The CDR3 contains 14 residues. Germline-derived CDR1 and CDR2 are MNHNS and SASEGT. The CDR3 DNA follows: TGTGCCAGCAGTGAGACGGCTAGCACAGATACGCAGTATTTT. Its translation is CASSETASTDTQYF.

There are a few counts of this clonotype. V gene TRBV14 combines with J gene TRBJ2-1; 9 bases are shared with TRBD2. There are 17 residues in the CDR3. The V and J ends lost 2 bases and 2 bases, in that order; junction bases with no gene match: 7. Germline CDR1 SGHDN, CDR2 FVKESK. The CDR3 region has the DNA TGTGCCAGCAGCCAAATCAGACTAGCGGAAGCCTACAATGAGCAGTTCTTC. Translating gives CASSQIRLAEAYNEQFF.

This clonotype was seen only a few times. This sequence joins TRBV20-1 and TRBJ2-1; no firm D call. V was clipped by 5 bases and J by 11 bases, with 19 bases between them. Germline loops: CDR1 DFQATT, CDR2 SNEGSKA (reference sequence). The CDR3 loop spans 13 amino acids. The CDR3 here is CSAPPHSANKQFF. Written as DNA, the CDR3 is TGCAGTGCTCCCCCCCACTCCGCTAATAAGCAGTTCTTC.

The table lists this clonotype with many counts. This chain connects TRBV6-6 to TRBJ1-3; D is uncertain. CDR3 length: 12 residues. V shed 6 bases and J shed 5 bases, with 8 bases lying between them. Germline CDR1 reads MNHNY; CDR2 reads SVGAGI (reference sequence). CDR3 loop: CASSRPRNTIYF. The CDR3 DNA reads TGTGCCAGCAGCCGCCCTCGAAACACCATATATTTT.

In its sample, this clonotype was seen a few times. The chain employs TRBV5-1 and TRBJ2-1, with TRBD1 as a possible D gene (6 bases). The CDR3 totals 15 residues. V lost 4 bases to trimming and J lost 0 bases, with 11 bases between them. The germline V gene has CDR1 SGHRS and CDR2 YFSETQ. The CDR3 DNA reads as TGCGCCAGCAGCACAACAGGGAACTCCTACAATGAGCAGTTCTTC. Its protein is CASSTTGNSYNEQFF.

In this sample, this clonotype turned up many times. The CDR3 region is CASSITSGRATGELFF. As DNA, the CDR3 is TGTGCCAGCAGCATAACTAGCGGGAGGGCCACCGGGGAGCTGTTTTTT. V and J are TRBV7-6 and TRBJ2-2; TRBD2 matches 13 bases. This CDR3 is 16 amino acids long. Per the germline V gene, CDR1 is SGHVS and CDR2 is FNYEAQ. J lost 4 bases, V lost 5 bases, and 4 bases had no gene match.